These 20 T cell receptor beta chains were all obtained from the same sample, sequenced in a study of blood T cells in healthy people across ages. Next came a second PCR, run for about 6 to 12 cycles, which used a sample-barcoded 5' primer along with a J-beta primer mix. TCRdb used MiXCR to reprocess the 5' RACE reads, holding one entry per CDR3 protein. In the table there are around 1,800,000 distinct CDR3 sequences, about 39% of which are singletons. Sequencing was performed on blood. The receptors were sampled from a human donor in good health.

This chain uses TRBV29-1 with TRBJ1-1; D unclear. This CDR3 spans 14 amino acids. V lost 6 bases and J 6 bases, leaving 20 bases between the germline ends. Looked up from germline, CDR1 is SQVTM and CDR2 is ANQGSEA. CDR3 DNA: TGCAGCGTCCGGTCGGTATTAAGCCCCTCTGAAGCTTTCTTT. This encodes CSVRSVLSPSEAFF.

This clonotype was seen ten or more times. The gene calls are TRBV15 and TRBJ1-2; 8 positions agree with TRBD1. The CDR3 spans 15 residues. With 5 bases clipped from V and 0 bases from J, the junction kept 5 bases outside the gene matches. CDR1 LNHNV and CDR2 YYDKDF come from the germline V gene (reference sequence). CDR3 in amino acids: CATSRGTGSNYGYTF. The CDR3 DNA reads TGTGCCACCAGCCGAGGGACAGGATCTAACTATGGCTACACCTTC.

The chain couples TRBV10-3 to TRBJ2-7; a possible D gene is TRBD2 (6 bases). The germline V and J ends were trimmed by 6 bases and 2 bases, with 20 bases remaining between them. The germline gives CDR1 ENHRY, CDR2 SYGVKD. This CDR3 is 16 amino acids long. Here the CDR3 DNA reads TGTGCCATCAGGGGCGACTCTGCGGGGCGAGCCTACGAGCAGTACTTC. Translation: CAIRGDSAGRAYEQYF.

This clonotype appeared once. The chain joins TRBV5-6 to TRBJ2-1; TRBD1 or TRBD2 may be the D gene (5 bases each). Germline CDR1 SGHDT, CDR2 YYEEEE. The CDR3 spans 15 residues. V shed 4 bases and J shed 6 bases, with 17 bases lying between them. CDR3 coding DNA: TGTGCCAGCAGCGTCGCCTCGGGGCGGCCCAATGAGCAGTTCTTC. It codes for CASSVASGRPNEQFF.

The sample holds a few counts of this clonotype. The V and J genes are TRBV24-1 and TRBJ2-1; D is unresolved. V was trimmed by 3 bases and J by 9 bases, leaving 14 bases between them. From germline, CDR1 is KGHDR and CDR2 SFDVKD. The CDR3 is made up of 14 amino acids. CDR3 nucleotides: TGTGCCACCAGTGATCCGACAATAGGTGGTGAGCAGTTCTTC. Translated: CATSDPTIGGEQFF.

The chain carries TRBV20-1 and TRBJ2-1; 12 nucleotides align to TRBD2. Germline values: CDR1 DFQATT, CDR2 SNEGSKA (reference sequence). The J segment lost 0 bases and the V segment lost 5 bases, leaving 5 bases of the junction unmatched. This CDR3 has 16 amino acids. As DNA, the CDR3 is TGCAGTGCTCGGACTAGCGGGGCCAACTCCTACAATGAGCAGTTCTTC. It codes for CSARTSGANSYNEQFF.

V usage is TRBV4-3 and J usage is TRBJ2-2; D might be TRBD2 (5 bases). The CDR3 totals 17 residues. In germline, CDR1 is LGHNA, CDR2 YSLEER. V dropped 1 base and J dropped 4 bases, with 16 bases sitting between them. The CDR3 region is CASSQAPLVRGTGELFF. CDR3 nucleotides: TGCGCCAGCAGCCAAGCGCCACTAGTCCGGGGCACCGGGGAGCTGTTTTTT.

This clonotype occurred a few times. The V and J genes are TRBV20-1 and TRBJ2-7; D may match TRBD1 or TRBD2 (5 bases each). The CDR3 sequence is 16 residues long. Per germline, CDR1 DFQATT and CDR2 SNEGSKA (reference sequence). V lost 0 bases and J lost 2, with 17 bases in between. For the CDR3, the DNA is TGCAGTGCTAGAGACCGGGACCTAAGATCCCCCTACGAGCAGTACTTC. It codes for CSARDRDLRSPYEQYF.

This chain's CDR3 is CASSPPGTGVHEQYF. CDR3 DNA sequence: TGTGCCAGCAGTCCCCCCGGGACAGGGGTCCACGAGCAGTACTTC. V is TRBV6-1 and J is TRBJ2-7; 10 nucleotides agree with TRBD1. The CDR3 is 15 amino acids. J lost 5 bases, V lost 5 bases, and 9 bases had no gene match. CDR1 and CDR2 from the germline V gene are MNHNS and SASEGT.

The chain combines TRBV5-1 with TRBJ2-2; 11 bases line up with TRBD1. The CDR3 consists of 15 residues. The V gene end was trimmed by 3 bases and the J gene end by 3 bases; junction bases not matched to a gene: 1. The V gene's germline CDR1 is SGHRS and CDR2 YFSETQ. CDR3 DNA: TGCGCCAGCAGCTGGACAGGGGGCCACACCGGGGAGCTGTTTTTT. It translates to CASSWTGGHTGELFF.

The sample holds a few counts of this clonotype. The rearrangement uses TRBV28 and TRBJ2-7; 7 nucleotides match TRBD2. The trim removed 6 bases at V and 0 bases at J, leaving 8 bases unmatched. There are 15 residues in the CDR3. Germline values: CDR1 MDHEN, CDR2 SYDVKM. The CDR3 DNA reads TGTGCCAGCAGCCCCCGGGACTACTACTCCTACGAGCAGTACTTC. It encodes CASSPRDYYSYEQYF.

The chain carries TRBV12-3 or TRBV12-4 and TRBJ2-7; D perhaps matches TRBD2 (7 bases). The length of the CDR3 is 14 residues. The V gene lost 3 bases and the J gene lost 5 bases, with 14 bases spanning the gap. CDR3 residues: CASSFFGGGHEQYF. The CDR3 nucleotides are TGTGCCAGCAGTTTTTTTGGCGGGGGCCACGAGCAGTACTTC.

This clonotype has more than one count but fewer than ten. This chain joins TRBV7-2 and TRBJ1-2; D ambiguous. The length of the CDR3 is 15 residues. Trimming removed 5 bases at V and 6 bases at J, with 19 bases between. CDR1 and CDR2 (germline): SGHTA, FQGNSA. CDR3 protein: CASSREGRAIDGYTF. CDR3 coding DNA: TGTGCCAGCAGCAGAGAGGGTCGGGCGATAGATGGCTACACCTTC.

The chain recombines TRBV6-5 with TRBJ1-1; D is perhaps TRBD1 (6 bases). Trimming cost V 0 bases and J 1 base, with 18 bases left between them. The CDR3 is made up of 18 amino acids. Germline CDR1 reads MNHEY; CDR2 reads SVGAGI. CDR3 sequence: CASSYSSGTFSPNTEAFF. For the CDR3, the DNA is TGTGCCAGCAGTTACTCATCCGGGACATTCTCTCCGAACACTGAAGCTTTCTTT.

This chain links TRBV27 with TRBJ2-1; 11 bases map to TRBD2. This CDR3 is built from 19 residues. CDR1 MNHEY and CDR2 SMNVEV come from the germline V gene (reference sequence). The trim removed 5 bases at V and 3 bases at J, leaving 15 bases unmatched. The chain's CDR3 is CASSPSIGLAGGIYNEQFF. Here the CDR3 DNA reads TGTGCCAGCAGTCCGTCGATAGGACTAGCGGGCGGTATCTACAATGAGCAGTTCTTC.

This chain connects TRBV12-3 or TRBV12-4 to TRBJ1-1; a possible D gene is TRBD1 (5 bases). This CDR3 region has 14 residues. V lost 1 base to trimming and J lost 5 bases, with 11 bases between them. This CDR3 is CASSLEGTWTEAFF. The CDR3 DNA sequence: TGTGCCAGCAGTTTAGAAGGGACGTGGACTGAAGCTTTCTTT.

This clonotype was counted a few times. The chain employs TRBV20-1 and TRBJ2-3; no clear D. Germline CDR1 reads DFQATT; CDR2 reads SNEGSKA (reference sequence). The length of the CDR3 is 10 residues. Trimming pared 6 bases from V and 6 bases from J, leaving 7 bases between. The CDR3 nucleotides are TGCAGTGCCTTAATGGATACGCAGTATTTT. Translating gives CSALMDTQYF.

This chain uses TRBV12-3 or TRBV12-4 with TRBJ2-1, with D tentatively TRBD1 (6 bases). TRBJ2-7 explains the end of the DNA better; the J call may be wrong. The length of the CDR3 is 13 residues. The chain's CDR3 is CASSLGHEYEQYF. The CDR3 bases are TGTGCCAGCAGTCTGGGACACGAATACGAGCAGTACTTC.

V and J are TRBV7-2 and TRBJ2-5, with 8 bases matching TRBD2. The germline CDR1 and CDR2 sequences are SGHTA and FQGNSA. This CDR3 comprises 19 residues. The ends lost 2 bases at V and 2 bases at J; junction bases unmatched: 16. For the CDR3, the DNA is TGTGCCAGCAGCTTATCTGCGGTCCTAGAGCGGGGGATACAAGAGACCCAGTACTTC. Amino acids: CASSLSAVLERGIQETQYF. Using reference TRBV7-2 and TRBJ2-5 for the parts outside the CDR3, the full variable domain is GAGVSQSPSNKVTEKGKDVELRCDPISGHTALYWYRQSLGQGLEFLIYFQGNSAPDKSGLPSDRFSAERTGGSVSTLTIQRTQQEDSAVYLCASSLSAVLERGIQETQYFGPGTRLLVL.

The chain employs TRBV20-1 and TRBJ1-2; weak D call: TRBD1 (5 bases). Germline V gene lookup returns CDR1 DFQATT and CDR2 SNEGSKA (reference sequence). The CDR3 runs 12 residues. CDR3 coding DNA: TGCATTAACCGGGACGCGAACTATGGCTACACCTTC. Amino acids: CINRDANYGYTF.